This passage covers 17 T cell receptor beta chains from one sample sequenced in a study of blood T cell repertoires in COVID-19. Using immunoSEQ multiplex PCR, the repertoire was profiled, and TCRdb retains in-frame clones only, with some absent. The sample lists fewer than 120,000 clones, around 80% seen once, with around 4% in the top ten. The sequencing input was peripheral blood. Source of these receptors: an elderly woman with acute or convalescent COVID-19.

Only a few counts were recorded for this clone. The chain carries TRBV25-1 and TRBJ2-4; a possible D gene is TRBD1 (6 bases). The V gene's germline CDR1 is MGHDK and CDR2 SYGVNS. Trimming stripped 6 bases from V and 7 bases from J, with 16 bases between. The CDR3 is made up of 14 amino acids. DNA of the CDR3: TGTGCCAGCAGCGATGTTGGGACAAAGAACATTCAGTACTTC. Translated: CASSDVGTKNIQYF.

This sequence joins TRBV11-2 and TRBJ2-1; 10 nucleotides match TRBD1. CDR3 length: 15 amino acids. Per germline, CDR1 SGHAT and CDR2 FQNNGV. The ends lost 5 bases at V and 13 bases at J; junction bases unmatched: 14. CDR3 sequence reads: CASSPGTGDWGEQFF. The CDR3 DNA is TGTGCCAGCAGCCCAGGGACAGGGGATTGGGGGGAACAGTTCTTC.

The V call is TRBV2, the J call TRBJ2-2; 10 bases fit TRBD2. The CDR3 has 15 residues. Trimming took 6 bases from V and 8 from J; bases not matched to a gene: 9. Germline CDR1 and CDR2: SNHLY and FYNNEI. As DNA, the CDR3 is TGTGCCAGCAGGAGGATAGCGGGAGGAAGGGGGGAGCTGTTTTTT. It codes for CASRRIAGGRGELFF.

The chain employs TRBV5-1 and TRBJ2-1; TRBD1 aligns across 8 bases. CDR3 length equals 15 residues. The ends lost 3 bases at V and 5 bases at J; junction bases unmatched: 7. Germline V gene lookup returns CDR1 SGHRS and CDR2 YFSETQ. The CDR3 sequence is CASSSGQVSDNEQFF. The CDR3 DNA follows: TGCGCCAGCAGCTCGGGACAGGTATCAGACAATGAGCAGTTCTTC. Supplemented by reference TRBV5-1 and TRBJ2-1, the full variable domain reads KAGVTQTPRYLIKTRGQQVTLSCSPISGHRSVSWYQQTPGQGLQFLFEYFSETQRNKGNFPGRFSGRQFSNSRSEMNVSTLELGDSALYLCASSSGQVSDNEQFFGPGTRLTVL.

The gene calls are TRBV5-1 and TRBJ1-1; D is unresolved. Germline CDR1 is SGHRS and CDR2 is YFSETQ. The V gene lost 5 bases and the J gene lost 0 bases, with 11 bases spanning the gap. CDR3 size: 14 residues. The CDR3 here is CASSTEPMNTEAFF. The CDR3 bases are TGCGCCAGCAGTACCGAGCCGATGAACACTGAAGCTTTCTTT.

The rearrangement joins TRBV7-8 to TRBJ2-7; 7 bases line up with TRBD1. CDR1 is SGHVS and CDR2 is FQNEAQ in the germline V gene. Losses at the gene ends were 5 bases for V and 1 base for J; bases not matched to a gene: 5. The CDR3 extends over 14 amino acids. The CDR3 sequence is CASSPNRGSYEQYF. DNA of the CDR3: TGTGCCAGCAGCCCGAACAGGGGATCCTACGAGCAGTACTTC.

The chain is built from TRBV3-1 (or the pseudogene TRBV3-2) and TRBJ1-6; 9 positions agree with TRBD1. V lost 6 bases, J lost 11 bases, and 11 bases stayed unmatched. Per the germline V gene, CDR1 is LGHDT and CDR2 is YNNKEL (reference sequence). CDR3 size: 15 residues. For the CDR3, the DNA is TGTGCCAGCAGGGGACAGGGCGGTAATTTCGCACCCCTCCACTTT. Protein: CASRGQGGNFAPLHF.

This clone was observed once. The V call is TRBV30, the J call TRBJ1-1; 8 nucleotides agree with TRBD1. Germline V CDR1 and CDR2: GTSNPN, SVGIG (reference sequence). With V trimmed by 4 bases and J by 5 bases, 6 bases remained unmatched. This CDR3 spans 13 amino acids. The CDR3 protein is CAWMVQGGTEAFF. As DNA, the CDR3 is TGTGCCTGGATGGTACAGGGGGGAACTGAAGCTTTCTTT.

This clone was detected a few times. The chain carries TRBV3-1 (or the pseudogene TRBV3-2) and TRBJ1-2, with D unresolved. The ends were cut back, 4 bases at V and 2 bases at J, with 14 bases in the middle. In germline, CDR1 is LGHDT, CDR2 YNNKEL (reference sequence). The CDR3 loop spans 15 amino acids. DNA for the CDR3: TGTGCCAGCAGCCCAATGTTGCGGCAGAACTATGGCTACACCTTC. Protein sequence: CASSPMLRQNYGYTF.

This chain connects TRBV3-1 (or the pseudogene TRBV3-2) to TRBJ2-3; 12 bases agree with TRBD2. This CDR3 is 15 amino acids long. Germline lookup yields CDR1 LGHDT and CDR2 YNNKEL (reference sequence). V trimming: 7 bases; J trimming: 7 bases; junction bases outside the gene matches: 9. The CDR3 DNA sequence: TGTGCCAGCACTCTAGCGGGGGGGGCACTGAATACGCAGTATTTT. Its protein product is CASTLAGGALNTQYF.

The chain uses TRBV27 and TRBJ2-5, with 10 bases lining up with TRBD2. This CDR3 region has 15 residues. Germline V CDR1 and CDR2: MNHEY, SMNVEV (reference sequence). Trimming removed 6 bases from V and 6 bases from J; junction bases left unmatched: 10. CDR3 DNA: TGTGCCAGCAGCCCGGGGAGCGGGGGGGCGAAGACCCAGTACTTC. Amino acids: CASSPGSGGAKTQYF.

CDR3 DNA sequence: TGCGCCAGCAGTGGGGACTCAGCCTCTGGAAACACCATATATTTT. Translating gives CASSGDSASGNTIYF. The V gene is TRBV10-2, the J gene TRBJ1-3; tentative D call: TRBD1 (5 bases). Trimming pared 4 bases from V and 0 bases from J, leaving 10 bases between. The CDR3 has 15 amino acids. Germline values: CDR1 WSHSY, CDR2 SAAADI.

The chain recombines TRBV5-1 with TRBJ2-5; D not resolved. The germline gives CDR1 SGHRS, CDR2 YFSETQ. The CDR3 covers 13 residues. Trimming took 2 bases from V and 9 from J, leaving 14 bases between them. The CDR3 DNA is TGCGCCAGCAGCTTCTTGGCCCGACGGGCCCAGTACTTC. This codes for CASSFLARRAQYF.

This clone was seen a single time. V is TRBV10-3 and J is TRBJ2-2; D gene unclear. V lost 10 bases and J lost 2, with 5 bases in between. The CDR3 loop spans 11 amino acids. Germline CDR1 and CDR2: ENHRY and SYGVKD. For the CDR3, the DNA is TGTGCCACCATTAACACCGGGGAGCTGTTTTTT. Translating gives CATINTGELFF.

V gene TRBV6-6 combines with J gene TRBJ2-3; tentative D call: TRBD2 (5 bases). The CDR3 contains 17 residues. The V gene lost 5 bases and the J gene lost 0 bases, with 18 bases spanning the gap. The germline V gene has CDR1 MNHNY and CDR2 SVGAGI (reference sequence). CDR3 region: CASSPLDLASSTDTQYF. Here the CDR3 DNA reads TGTGCCAGCAGTCCCTTGGACCTGGCTAGCAGCACAGATACGCAGTATTTT.

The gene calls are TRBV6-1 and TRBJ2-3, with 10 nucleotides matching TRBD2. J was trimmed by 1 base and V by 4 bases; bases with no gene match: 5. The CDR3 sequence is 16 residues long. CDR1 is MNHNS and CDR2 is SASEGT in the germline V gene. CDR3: CASSATGTSGTDTQYF. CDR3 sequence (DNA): TGTGCCAGCAGTGCCACCGGGACTAGCGGCACAGATACGCAGTATTTT.

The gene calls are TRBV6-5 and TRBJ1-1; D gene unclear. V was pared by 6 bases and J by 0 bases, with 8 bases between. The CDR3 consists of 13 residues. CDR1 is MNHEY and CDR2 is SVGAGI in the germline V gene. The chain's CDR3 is CASRNSMNTEAFF. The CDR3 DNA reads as TGTGCCAGCAGGAACAGCATGAACACTGAAGCTTTCTTT.